The 26 T cell receptor beta chains presented below share a single source sample, sequenced in a study of cytotoxic CD8 clonotypes in ibrutinib-treated CLL. Repertoires were generated with immunoSEQ multiplex PCR, while TCRdb's copy carries only in-frame clones and drops some. Found here are roughly 250,000 clones, roughly 70% of them singletons; the top ten hold just over 15%. The sequences come from PBMCs, collected after 24 months of ibrutinib treatment. All receptors derive from a human donor with chronic lymphocytic leukemia.

The rearrangement joins TRBV25-1 to TRBJ2-7; 10 bases fit TRBD1. There are 17 residues in the CDR3. Germline CDR1 reads MGHDK; CDR2 reads SYGVNS. V was pared by 1 base and J by 6 bases, with 12 bases of the junction left unmatched. In nucleotides, the CDR3 is TGTGCCAGCAGTGAATCCGGACCGGGACAGGGGAAAGGCGAGCAGTACTTC. It is translated as CASSESGPGQGKGEQYF.

V gene TRBV4-2 combines with J gene TRBJ1-5; D gene ambiguous. CDR3 length equals 12 residues. Germline values: CDR1 LGHNA, CDR2 YNFKEQ. V gave up 5 bases and J gave up 6 bases, with 8 bases separating them. DNA for the CDR3: TGTGCCAGCAGCAAGGAGGGTCAGCCCCAGCATTTT. This sequence encodes CASSKEGQPQHF.

The rearrangement uses TRBV28 and TRBJ2-6; tentatively, D is TRBD1 or TRBD2 (5 bases each). V was cut by 3 bases and J by 0 bases, with 15 bases left in between. This CDR3 spans 18 amino acids. Germline assignment: CDR1 MDHEN and CDR2 SYDVKM. This CDR3 reads CASSFSSGANSGANVLTF. CDR3 bases: TGTGCCAGCAGTTTCTCCTCCGGGGCTAACTCTGGGGCCAACGTCCTGACTTTC.

This clone turned up a few times. This CDR3 reads CASSRHGTSRAIYF. CDR3 coding DNA: TGTGCCAGCAGCCGGCACGGGACCAGCAGGGCCATATATTTT. V and J are TRBV7-9 and TRBJ1-3; D is possibly TRBD1 (5 bases). Germline V gives CDR1 SEHNR, CDR2 FQNEAQ (reference sequence). Trimming took off 5 bases at V and 11 bases at J, with 19 bases between the two ends. The CDR3 runs to 14 residues.

The chain couples TRBV15 to TRBJ1-5; D possibly corresponds to TRBD1 (6 bases). Germline-derived CDR1 and CDR2 are LNHNV and YYDKDF (reference sequence). This CDR3 has 17 residues. Trimming pared 8 bases from V and 0 bases from J, leaving 20 bases between. The CDR3 DNA reads TGTGCCACCGCTATAATCAAGGACAGTTATAGCAATCAGCCCCAGCATTTT. The encoded protein is CATAIIKDSYSNQPQHF.

V is TRBV29-1 and J is TRBJ1-1; D is undetermined. The germline V gene encodes CDR1 SQVTM and CDR2 ANQGSEA. V lost 1 base and J lost 4, with 10 bases in between. The CDR3 consists of 13 residues. CDR3 DNA: TGCAGCGTTGAAGGTGAGGGAGCCACTGAAGCTTTCTTT. Its protein product is CSVEGEGATEAFF. The whole variable domain, remainder taken from reference TRBV29-1 and TRBJ1-1, is SAVISQKPSRDICQRGTSLTIQCQVDSQVTMMFWYRQQPGQSLTLIATANQGSEATYESGFVIDKFPISRPNLTFSTLTVSNMSPEDSSIYLCSVEGEGATEAFFGQGTRLTVV.

In this sample, this clone turned up a few times. The gene calls are TRBV6-5 and TRBJ1-2, with TRBD1 matching 8 bases. Unmatched junction bases numbered 2, after V lost 4 bases and J lost 1 base. The CDR3 consists of 14 residues. The germline gives CDR1 MNHEY, CDR2 SVGAGI. The CDR3 nucleotides are TGTGCCAGCAGTTTTGGACAGGGTAACTATGGCTACACCTTC. Translation: CASSFGQGNYGYTF.

This clone was observed a single time. This chain links TRBV5-1 with TRBJ2-5; possible D gene TRBD1, 5 bases. Trimming pared 4 bases from V and 5 bases from J, leaving 12 bases between. The CDR3 is 13 amino acids. Per the germline V gene, CDR1 is SGHRS and CDR2 is YFSETQ. The CDR3 reads CASSVTGPETQYF. In DNA form, the CDR3 reads TGCGCCAGCAGCGTTACAGGTCCCGAGACCCAGTACTTC.

The rearrangement joins TRBV7-6 to TRBJ1-4; D gene unclear. Trimming left V 2 bases short and J 8 bases short, with 15 bases between. CDR1 and CDR2 (germline): SGHVS, FNYEAQ. The CDR3 runs to 15 residues. The CDR3 here is CASSLSRTVNEKLFF. CDR3 nucleotides: TGTGCCAGCAGCTTATCGAGGACGGTGAACGAAAAACTGTTTTTT. The variable domain in full, with the rest retrieved from reference TRBV7-6 and TRBJ1-4, is GAGVSQSPRYKVTKRGQDVALRCDPISGHVSLYWYRQALGQGPEFLTYFNYEAQQDKSGLPNDRFSAERPEGSISTLTIQRTEQRDSAMYRCASSLSRTVNEKLFFGSGTQLSVL.

CDR3 in DNA: TGTGCCAGCAGCTTAACCCAGCGGGTAGACACCGGGGAGCTGTTTTTT. It translates to CASSLTQRVDTGELFF. V and J are TRBV7-3 and TRBJ2-2; tentatively, D is TRBD2 (6 bases). Germline lookup yields CDR1 SGHTA and CDR2 FQGTGA. CDR3 length: 16 amino acids. The germline V and J ends were trimmed by 0 bases and 3 bases, with 11 bases remaining between them.

The chain couples TRBV11-3 to TRBJ2-1; weak D call: TRBD2 (6 bases). The CDR3 consists of 12 residues. Germline V gene lookup returns CDR1 SGHNT and CDR2 YENEEA. V dropped 0 bases and J dropped 12 bases, with 9 bases sitting between them. The CDR3 bases are TGTGCCAGCAGCTTAGAACCGGGAGTGCAGTTCTTC. Protein sequence: CASSLEPGVQFF.

A few counts support this clone. The chain links TRBV5-1 to TRBJ1-1; maybe TRBD1 (6 bases). CDR1 and CDR2 (germline): SGHRS, YFSETQ. The CDR3 sequence is 13 residues long. Between the trimmed V and J ends, which lost 4 bases and 4 bases, there was a span of 11 bases. The CDR3 DNA reads as TGCGCCAGCAGCCCAGGGGATCCCACTGAAGCTTTCTTT. This sequence encodes CASSPGDPTEAFF.

Concerning this clone itself: At one end, the junction sequence differs from germline, possibly due to a read error. V gene TRBV7-7 combines with J gene TRBJ2-5; D may be TRBD2 (6 bases). Germline V gene lookup returns CDR1 SSHAT and CDR2 FNYEAQ (reference sequence). This CDR3 is built from 15 residues. The CDR3 is CASSVLRGAQETQYF. DNA of the CDR3: TGTGCTAGCAGCGTGCTCCGCGGGGCTCAAGAGACCCAGTACTTC.

The CDR3 nucleotides read TGTGCCAGCAGCTCGGACAGTAACACCGGGGAGCTGTTTTTT. This encodes CASSSDSNTGELFF. V usage is TRBV13 and J usage is TRBJ2-2, with a weak D call TRBD1 (6 bases). Trimming took 4 bases from V and 2 from J, leaving 8 bases between them. The CDR3 contains 14 residues. CDR1 and CDR2 (germline): PRHDT, FYEKMQ (reference sequence).

The rearrangement uses TRBV4-2 and TRBJ2-7; 7 bases map to TRBD2. Germline CDR1 LGHNA, CDR2 YNFKEQ. The V and J ends lost 1 base and 7 bases, in that order; junction bases with no gene match: 13. This CDR3 is built from 16 residues. DNA of the CDR3: TGTGCCAGCAGCCAAGTACACTTAGCGGGTGCCCCTGAGCAGTACTTC. This gives the protein CASSQVHLAGAPEQYF.

The CDR3, as DNA: TGTGCCAGCAGCCAAGAAGGATACTGGCAGGCGAACACCGGGGAGCTGTTTTTT. Protein sequence: CASSQEGYWQANTGELFF. The chain combines TRBV4-2 with TRBJ2-2; D not certain. The V gene lost 0 bases and the J gene lost 0 bases, with 14 bases spanning the gap. There are 18 residues in the CDR3. The V gene's germline CDR1 is LGHNA and CDR2 YNFKEQ.

The V call is TRBV28, the J call TRBJ2-7; D is unclear. The assigned J gene may be wrong: the sequence end matches TRBJ2-1 better. Germline V gene lookup returns CDR1 MDHEN and CDR2 SYDVKM. The CDR3 runs 17 residues. The chain's CDR3 is CASSTFRPANPADEQFF. In nucleotides, the CDR3 is TGTGCCAGCAGTACATTTCGGCCCGCGAATCCCGCAGATGAGCAGTTCTTC.

The V call is TRBV9, the J call TRBJ2-3; a weak D match, TRBD2 (5 bases). CDR3 length equals 14 residues. Germline V gene data show CDR1 as SGDLS and CDR2 as YYNGEE. V was shortened by 0 bases and J by 5 bases, with 10 bases between the two germline ends. The CDR3, as DNA: TGTGCCAGCAGCGTAGACGGGATCAGAGATACGCAGTATTTT. Protein product: CASSVDGIRDTQYF.

This clone was found once. This rearrangement joins TRBV28 to TRBJ2-1; D ambiguous. CDR1 and CDR2 (germline): MDHEN, SYDVKM. The CDR3 consists of 14 residues. The germline V and J ends were trimmed by 4 bases and 4 bases, with 11 bases remaining between them. This CDR3 reads CASSSLGPYNEQFF. The DNA for the CDR3 is TGTGCCAGCAGTTCCCTTGGACCTTACAATGAGCAGTTCTTC.

The J gene is TRBJ1-1, the V gene TRBV7-6; TRBD1 matches 8 bases. J lost 8 bases, V lost 5 bases, and 16 bases had no gene match. The germline CDR1 and CDR2 sequences are SGHVS and FNYEAQ. The CDR3 sequence is 16 residues long. As DNA, the CDR3 is TGTGCCAGCAGCCGCGTCACAGGGGGGCCGGGGTTCGAAGCTTTCTTT. This encodes CASSRVTGGPGFEAFF.

The chain uses TRBV19 and TRBJ2-2; D is uncertain. V gave up 6 bases and J gave up 5 bases, with 7 bases separating them. Germline lookup yields CDR1 LNHDA and CDR2 SQIVND (reference sequence). The CDR3 covers 12 residues. CDR3 bases: TGTGCCAGTAGGGCTAGAACCGGGGAGCTGTTTTTT. It is translated as CASRARTGELFF.

V usage is TRBV28 and J usage is TRBJ1-5, with a weak D call TRBD1 (5 bases). CDR1 and CDR2 (germline): MDHEN, SYDVKM. V was pared by 1 base and J by 4 bases, with 11 bases between. The CDR3 is 15 residues long. DNA of the CDR3: TGTGCCAGCAGTTTATCCGGGGGTGGTAATCAGCCCCAGCATTTT. Translated: CASSLSGGGNQPQHF.

Written as DNA, the CDR3 is TGTGCCAGCAGTTACTGGCGGCTAGCGCACTACGAGCAGTACTTC. Protein: CASSYWRLAHYEQYF. The V call is TRBV6-5, the J call TRBJ2-7; a possible D gene is TRBD2 (6 bases). Per germline, CDR1 MNHEY and CDR2 SVGAGI. With 1 base removed from V and 3 bases from J, the gap between germline ends came to 13 bases. The CDR3 extends over 15 amino acids.

This chain joins TRBV6-1 and TRBJ2-7, with 11 bases that match TRBD2. CDR1 and CDR2 (germline): MNHNS, SASEGT. The CDR3 totals 15 residues. The ends lost 6 bases at V and 4 bases at J; junction bases unmatched: 8. The CDR3 region has the DNA TGTGCCAGCAGCGCCCGGGTAGCGGGAGGGTACGAGCAGTACTTC. This translates into CASSARVAGGYEQYF.

In its sample, this clone was seen many times. This rearrangement joins TRBV9 to TRBJ2-5, with D tentatively TRBD1 (6 bases). The CDR3 covers 15 residues. V lost 4 bases to trimming and J lost 2 bases, with 15 bases between them. Germline CDR1 reads SGDLS; CDR2 reads YYNGEE. CDR3 protein: CASSLWTAPQETQYF. DNA for the CDR3: TGTGCCAGCAGCCTGTGGACAGCCCCACAAGAGACCCAGTACTTC.

CDR3 sequence: CASSPSSRGGPSADTQYF. The DNA of the CDR3 is TGTGCCAGCAGCCCCTCCTCCCGCGGGGGCCCTTCTGCAGATACGCAGTATTTT. This chain connects TRBV9 to TRBJ2-3; perhaps TRBD2 as D (7 bases). CDR3 size: 18 residues. CDR1 is SGDLS, CDR2 YYNGEE, per germline. Trimming pared 4 bases from V and 4 bases from J, leaving 25 bases between.